This T cell receptor beta chain comes out of a study of blood T cell repertoires in COVID-19. About the research overall: Samples came from the United States, Italy and Spain, spanning acute and convalescent COVID-19. PBMCs, B-cell-depleted T cells, or T cells provided the cDNA or gDNA that made up the material.

Methods used by the authors: How many nucleated cells were present was estimated from reference gene primer amplification. Assay used: immunoSEQ multiplex PCR; TCRdb lists only in-frame clones, some missing. The V and J calls and the clone size are those of that table, but D and trimming were determined from the DNA. The sample carries about 240,000 clones, 82% recorded once. Per germline, CDR1 LGHNA and CDR2 YSLEER. Trimming cost V 0 bases and J 0 bases, with 9 bases left between them. This CDR3 spans 16 amino acids. V gene TRBV4-3 combines with J gene TRBJ2-4; weak D call: TRBD1 (6 bases). This TCR was sampled from a woman aged 60-75 years with active or convalescent COVID-19. Sequencing input: peripheral blood. Here the CDR3 DNA reads TGCGCCAGCAGCCAAGATGGGGGCTTAGCCAAAAACATTCAGTACTTC. Translated, it gives CASSQDGGLAKNIQYF.